A single T cell receptor (beta chain) is shown here with its context. What it binds is not known. Libraries were prepared by immunoSEQ multiplex PCR; TCRdb keeps only in-frame clonotypes and omits some of them. The sample comprises 65,000 to 80,000 clones, 80% to 95% of which are singletons, and approximately 10% rests with the top ten. This record belongs to a study of OX40 agonist ivuxolimab in advanced cancers. On the study more broadly: A mean age of about 59 years, range roughly 20 to 80, was recorded, and more than 80% were male. Findings and limits, study-wide: A proportion of nonresponders additionally exhibited low normalized T-cell clonal expansion. At 0.1 to 3.0 mg/kg and by week 6, clonal expansion occurred in CD4+ and CD8+ blood T cells.

V was shortened by 5 bases and J by 4 bases, with 9 bases between the two germline ends. Germline V gene data show CDR1 as MNHEY and CDR2 as SVGAGI. CDR3 length equals 12 residues. This TCR derives from an adult with an advanced solid tumor such as melanoma, head and neck, liver or kidney cancer. The source material was CD4+ or CD8+ T cells sorted from blood, sampled in a trial of the OX40 agonist ivuxolimab. V usage is TRBV6-5 and J usage is TRBJ2-7; D is uncertain. CDR3: CASSRGAYEQYF. The CDR3 DNA follows: TGTGCCAGCAGTCGTGGAGCTTACGAGCAGTACTTC.